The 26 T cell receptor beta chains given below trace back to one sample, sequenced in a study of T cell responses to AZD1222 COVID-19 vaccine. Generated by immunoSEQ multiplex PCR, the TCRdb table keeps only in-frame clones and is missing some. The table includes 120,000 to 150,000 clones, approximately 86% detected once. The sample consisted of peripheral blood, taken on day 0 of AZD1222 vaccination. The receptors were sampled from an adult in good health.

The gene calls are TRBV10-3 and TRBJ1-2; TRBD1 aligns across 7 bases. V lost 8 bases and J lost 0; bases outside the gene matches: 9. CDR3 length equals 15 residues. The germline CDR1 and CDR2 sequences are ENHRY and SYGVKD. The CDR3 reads CAIAVDREANYGYTF. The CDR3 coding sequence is TGTGCCATCGCGGTAGACAGGGAGGCTAACTATGGCTACACCTTC.

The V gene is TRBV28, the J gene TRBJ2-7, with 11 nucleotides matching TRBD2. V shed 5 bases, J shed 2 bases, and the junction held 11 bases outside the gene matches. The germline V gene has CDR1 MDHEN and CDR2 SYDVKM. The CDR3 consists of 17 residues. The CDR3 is CASSLPIAGGPTYEQYF. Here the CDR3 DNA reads TGTGCCAGCAGTCTCCCCATAGCGGGAGGGCCTACCTACGAGCAGTACTTC.

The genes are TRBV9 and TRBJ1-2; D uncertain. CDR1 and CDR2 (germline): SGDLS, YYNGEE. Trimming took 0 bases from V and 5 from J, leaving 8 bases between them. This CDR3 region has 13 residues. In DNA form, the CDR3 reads TGTGCCAGCAGCGTAGCTTCCCGGTATGGCTACACCTTC. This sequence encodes CASSVASRYGYTF.

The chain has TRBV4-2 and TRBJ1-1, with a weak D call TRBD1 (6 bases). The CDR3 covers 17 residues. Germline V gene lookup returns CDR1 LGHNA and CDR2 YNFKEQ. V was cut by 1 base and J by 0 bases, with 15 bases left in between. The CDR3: CASSQVRVRDMNTEAFF. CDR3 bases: TGTGCCAGCAGCCAAGTGAGGGTGAGGGACATGAACACTGAAGCTTTCTTT.

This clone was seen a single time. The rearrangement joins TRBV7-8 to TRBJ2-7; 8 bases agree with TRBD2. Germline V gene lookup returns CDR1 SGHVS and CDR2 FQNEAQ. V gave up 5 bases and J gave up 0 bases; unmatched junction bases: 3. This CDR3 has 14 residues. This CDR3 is CASSVTSDSYEQYF. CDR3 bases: TGTGCCAGCAGCGTGACTAGCGACTCCTACGAGCAGTACTTC.

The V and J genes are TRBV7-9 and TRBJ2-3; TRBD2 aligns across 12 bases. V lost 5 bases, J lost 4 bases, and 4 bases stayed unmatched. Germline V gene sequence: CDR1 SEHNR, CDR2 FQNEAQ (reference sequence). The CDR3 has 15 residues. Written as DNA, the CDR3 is TGTGCCAGCAGCACCTCTAGCGGGAGGGCAGATACGCAGTATTTT. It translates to CASSTSSGRADTQYF.

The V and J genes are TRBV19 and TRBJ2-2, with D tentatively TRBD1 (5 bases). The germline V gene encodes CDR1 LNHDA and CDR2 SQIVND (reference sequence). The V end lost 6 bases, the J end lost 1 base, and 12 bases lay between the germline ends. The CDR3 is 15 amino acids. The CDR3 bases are TGTGCCAGTAGCCCACCAGGGCGGAACACCGGGGAGCTGTTTTTT. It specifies CASSPPGRNTGELFF.

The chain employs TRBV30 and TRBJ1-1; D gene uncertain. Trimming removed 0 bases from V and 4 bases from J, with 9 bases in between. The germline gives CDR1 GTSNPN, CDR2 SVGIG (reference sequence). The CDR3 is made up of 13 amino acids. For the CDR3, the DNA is TGTGCCTGGAGTGTCGGGAGCCCCACTGAAGCTTTCTTT. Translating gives CAWSVGSPTEAFF.

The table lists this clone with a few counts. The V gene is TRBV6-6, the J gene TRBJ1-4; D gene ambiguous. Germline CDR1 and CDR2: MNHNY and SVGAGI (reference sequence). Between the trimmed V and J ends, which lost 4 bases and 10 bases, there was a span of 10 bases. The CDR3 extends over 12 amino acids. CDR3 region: CASSLGFAKLFF. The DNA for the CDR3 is TGTGCCAGCAGTTTAGGTTTTGCAAAACTGTTTTTT.

The CDR3 protein is CASSQFLGSGGYTF. Written as DNA, the CDR3 is TGCGCCAGCAGCCAATTCCTGGGCTCCGGTGGCTACACCTTC. The genes are TRBV4-1 and TRBJ1-2; no clear D gene. This CDR3 contains 14 residues. The germline V and J ends were trimmed by 2 bases and 7 bases, with 14 bases remaining between them. Germline CDR1 and CDR2: MGHRA and YSYEKL.

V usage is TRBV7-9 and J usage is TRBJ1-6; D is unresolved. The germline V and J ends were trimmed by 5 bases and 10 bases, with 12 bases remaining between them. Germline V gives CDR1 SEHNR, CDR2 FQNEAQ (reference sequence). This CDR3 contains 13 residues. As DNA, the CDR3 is TGTGCCAGCAGCACGGAGGTACGGTCACCCCTCCACTTT. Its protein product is CASSTEVRSPLHF.

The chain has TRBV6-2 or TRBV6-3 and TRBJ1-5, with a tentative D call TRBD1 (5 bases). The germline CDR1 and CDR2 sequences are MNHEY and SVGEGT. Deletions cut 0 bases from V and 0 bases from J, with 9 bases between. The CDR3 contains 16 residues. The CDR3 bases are TGTGCCAGCAGTTACTCCGGGGGAAGTAGCAATCAGCCCCAGCATTTT. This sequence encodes CASSYSGGSSNQPQHF.

CDR3 in DNA: TGTGCCAGCAGCTTAGCTGCAGGTAACTATGGCTACACCTTC. The encoded protein is CASSLAAGNYGYTF. This chain links TRBV7-9 with TRBJ1-2; D unclear. V lost 0 bases and J 1 base, leaving 6 bases between the germline ends. CDR3 length: 14 amino acids. The germline CDR1 and CDR2 sequences are SEHNR and FQNEAQ (reference sequence). The variable domain in full, completed from reference TRBV7-9 and TRBJ1-2, reads DTGVSQNPRHKITKRGQNVTFRCDPISEHNRLYWYRQTLGQGPEFLTYFQNEAQLEKSRLLSDRFSAERPKGSFSTLEIQRTEQGDSAMYLCASSLAAGNYGYTFGSGTRLTVV.

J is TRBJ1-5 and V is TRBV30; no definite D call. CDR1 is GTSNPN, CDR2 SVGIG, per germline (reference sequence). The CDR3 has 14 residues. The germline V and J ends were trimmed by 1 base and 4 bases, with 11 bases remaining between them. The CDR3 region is CAWSGGSSNQPQHF. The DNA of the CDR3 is TGTGCCTGGAGTGGCGGGAGTTCGAATCAGCCCCAGCATTTT.

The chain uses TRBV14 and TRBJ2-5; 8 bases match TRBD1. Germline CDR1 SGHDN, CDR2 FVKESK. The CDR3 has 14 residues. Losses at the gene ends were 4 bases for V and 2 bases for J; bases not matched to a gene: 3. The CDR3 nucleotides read TGTGCCAGCAGCCCCAGGACAGGGCAAGAGACCCAGTACTTC. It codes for CASSPRTGQETQYF.

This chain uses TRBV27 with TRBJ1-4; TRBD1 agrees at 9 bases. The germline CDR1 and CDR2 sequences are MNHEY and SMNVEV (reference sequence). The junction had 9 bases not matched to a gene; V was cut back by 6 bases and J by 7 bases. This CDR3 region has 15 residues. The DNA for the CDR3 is TGTGCCAGCAGGGGCTACAGGGGGCAAGGTGAAAAACTGTTTTTT. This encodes CASRGYRGQGEKLFF.

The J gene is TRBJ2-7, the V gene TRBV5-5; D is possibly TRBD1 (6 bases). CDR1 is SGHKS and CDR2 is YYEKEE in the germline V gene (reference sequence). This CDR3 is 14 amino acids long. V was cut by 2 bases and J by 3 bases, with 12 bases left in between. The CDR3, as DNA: TGTGCCAGCAGCTTCGTACAGGGAAACTACGAGCAGTACTTC. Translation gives CASSFVQGNYEQYF.

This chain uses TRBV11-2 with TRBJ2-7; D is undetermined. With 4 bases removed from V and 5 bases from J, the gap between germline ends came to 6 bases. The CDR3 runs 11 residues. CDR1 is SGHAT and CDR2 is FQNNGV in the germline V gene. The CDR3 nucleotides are TGTGCCAGCAGCTACTTAGACGAGCAGTACTTC. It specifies CASSYLDEQYF.

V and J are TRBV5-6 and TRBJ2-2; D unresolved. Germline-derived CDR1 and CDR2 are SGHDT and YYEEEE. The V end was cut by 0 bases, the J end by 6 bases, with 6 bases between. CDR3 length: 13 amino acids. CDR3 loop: CASSLDYAGELFF. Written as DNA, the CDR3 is TGTGCCAGCAGCTTGGATTATGCCGGGGAGCTGTTTTTT.

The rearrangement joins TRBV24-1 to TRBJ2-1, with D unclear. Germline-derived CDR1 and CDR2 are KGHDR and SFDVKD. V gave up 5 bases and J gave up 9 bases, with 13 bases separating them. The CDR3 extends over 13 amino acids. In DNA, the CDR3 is TGTGCCACCAGTGGATTTACGGGTGCTGAGCAGTTCTTC. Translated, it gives CATSGFTGAEQFF.

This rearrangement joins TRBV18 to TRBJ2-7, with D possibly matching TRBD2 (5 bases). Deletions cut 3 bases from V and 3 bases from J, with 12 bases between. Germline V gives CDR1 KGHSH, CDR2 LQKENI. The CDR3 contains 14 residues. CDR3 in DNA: TGTGCCAGCTCACCTACGGACGGGAACTACGAGCAGTACTTC. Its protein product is CASSPTDGNYEQYF.

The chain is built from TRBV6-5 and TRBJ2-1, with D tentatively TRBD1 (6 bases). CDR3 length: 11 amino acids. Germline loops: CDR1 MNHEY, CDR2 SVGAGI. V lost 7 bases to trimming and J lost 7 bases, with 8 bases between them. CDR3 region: CASTGANEQFF. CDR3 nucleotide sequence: TGTGCCAGCACAGGGGCGAATGAGCAGTTCTTC.

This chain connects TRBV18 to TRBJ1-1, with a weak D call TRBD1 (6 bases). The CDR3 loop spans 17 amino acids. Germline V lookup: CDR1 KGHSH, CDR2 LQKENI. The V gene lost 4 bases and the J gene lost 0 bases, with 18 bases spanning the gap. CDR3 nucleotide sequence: TGTGCCAGCTCACGCCAAAGGGCAGGGGCCTTGAACACTGAAGCTTTCTTT. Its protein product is CASSRQRAGALNTEAFF.

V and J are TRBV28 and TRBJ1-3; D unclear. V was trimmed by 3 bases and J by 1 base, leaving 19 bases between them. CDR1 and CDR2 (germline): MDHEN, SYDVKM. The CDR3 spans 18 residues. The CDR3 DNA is TGTGCCAGCAGTTTTCCTAAGGAGAGGTTTTTATCTGGAAACACCATATATTTT. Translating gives CASSFPKERFLSGNTIYF.

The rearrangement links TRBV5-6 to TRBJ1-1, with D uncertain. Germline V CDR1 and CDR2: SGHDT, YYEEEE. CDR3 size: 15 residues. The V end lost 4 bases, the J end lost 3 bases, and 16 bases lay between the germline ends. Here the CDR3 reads CASSDGKRLHTEAFF. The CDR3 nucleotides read TGTGCCAGCAGCGACGGAAAACGACTTCACACTGAAGCTTTCTTT.

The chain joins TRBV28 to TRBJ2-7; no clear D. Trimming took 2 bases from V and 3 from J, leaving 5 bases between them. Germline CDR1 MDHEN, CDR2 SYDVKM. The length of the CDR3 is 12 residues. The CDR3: CASSLVNYEQYF. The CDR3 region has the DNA TGTGCCAGCAGTTTAGTCAACTACGAGCAGTACTTC.